These 30 T cell receptor beta chains share one sample of origin, sequenced in a study of cytomegalovirus exposure and HLA in healthy donors. Primers: 60 Vbeta forward and 13 Jbeta reverse. Using immunoSEQ multiplex PCR, the repertoire was profiled, and TCRdb retains in-frame clones only, with some absent. This sample has about 98,000 clones, with roughly two thirds found just once. The material sequenced was PBMCs. The source is a man aged 45-60 years in good health and CMV-seronegative.

This clone occurred once. The chain couples TRBV28 to TRBJ1-2; D uncertain. Germline assignment: CDR1 MDHEN and CDR2 SYDVKM. The V end lost 4 bases, the J end lost 6 bases, and 3 bases lay between the germline ends. CDR3 size: 10 residues. CDR3 in amino acids: CASSSNGYTF. CDR3 in DNA: TGTGCCAGCAGTTCAAATGGCTACACCTTC.

Worth noting for this clone: The junction does not match germline at one end; this may be a read error. The chain uses TRBV5-4 and TRBJ2-7; D is ambiguous. This CDR3 region has 16 residues. Germline values: CDR1 SGHNT, CDR2 YYREEE (reference sequence). CDR3 nucleotide sequence: TGTGCCATCAGCCCCGATGCGGCAGCCGCCTCCTACGAGCAGTACTTC. As protein: CAISPDAAAASYEQYF.

This chain connects TRBV7-9 to TRBJ2-7; 8 positions agree with TRBD1. After removal of 3 bases from V and 12 bases from J, the junction contained 7 bases not matched to a gene. The CDR3 covers 12 residues. CDR1 and CDR2 from the germline V gene are SEHNR and FQNEAQ (reference sequence). The CDR3 spells CASSLRDRPPYF. The CDR3 bases are TGTGCCAGCAGCTTGCGGGACAGGCCACCGTACTTC.

The chain combines TRBV30 with TRBJ2-1; TRBD2 aligns across 7 bases. The ends lost 1 base at V and 2 bases at J; junction bases unmatched: 5. This CDR3 is 15 amino acids long. CDR1 is GTSNPN, CDR2 SVGIG, per germline (reference sequence). The CDR3 here is CAWSGLAEPYNEQFF. Written as DNA, the CDR3 is TGTGCCTGGAGTGGGCTAGCGGAGCCCTACAATGAGCAGTTCTTC.

The V call is TRBV10-1, the J call TRBJ2-1, with D tentatively TRBD2 (7 bases). Germline CDR1 WNHNN, CDR2 SYGVQD (reference sequence). The CDR3 contains 15 residues. The CDR3 reads CVLLGGPENYNEQFF. CDR3 DNA sequence: TGCGTCCTATTGGGGGGGCCGGAGAATTACAATGAGCAGTTCTTC.

Comment on this clone: Germline is not matched at one junction end, which may reflect a read error. The chain combines TRBV7-7 with TRBJ2-2; 7 positions agree with TRBD1. This CDR3 is built from 16 residues. Germline assignment: CDR1 SSHAT and CDR2 FNYEAQ (reference sequence). The CDR3 sequence is CASSSSPGQQTGELFF. The CDR3 region has the DNA TGTGCTAGCAGCTCGTCCCCGGGACAGCAAACCGGGGAGCTGTTTTTT.

V is TRBV10-1 and J is TRBJ2-5, with TRBD2 identical over 11 bases. From germline, CDR1 is WNHNN and CDR2 SYGVQD (reference sequence). V lost 1 base and J lost 2; bases outside the gene matches: 9. The CDR3 sequence is 18 residues long. CDR3 bases: TGCGCCAGCAGTGAGTTCGCTAGCGGGGGGCCGATTCAAGAGACCCAGTACTTC. Its translation: CASSEFASGGPIQETQYF.

The chain employs TRBV6-1 and TRBJ1-4, with D maybe TRBD1 (5 bases). The CDR3 sequence is 15 residues long. Germline V gene data show CDR1 as MNHNS and CDR2 as SASEGT. V was cut by 8 bases and J by 8 bases, with 21 bases left in between. CDR3 DNA sequence: TGTGCCAGCGCTTGGGGAGGGACCCACGGGGAAAAACTGTTTTTT. Translated: CASAWGGTHGEKLFF.

The rearrangement joins TRBV5-1 to TRBJ1-6, with a tentative D call TRBD1 (6 bases). Trimming removed 0 bases from V and 3 bases from J, with 16 bases in between. The CDR3 has 18 amino acids. Germline V gene sequence: CDR1 SGHRS, CDR2 YFSETQ. Here the CDR3 reads CASSLGRGNAFYNSPLHF. The CDR3 DNA sequence: TGCGCCAGCAGCTTGGGAAGGGGGAATGCTTTCTATAATTCACCCCTCCACTTT.

This clone was recorded a few times. The rearrangement uses TRBV6-1 and TRBJ2-5; the match to TRBD1 covers 8 bases. The CDR3 sequence is 14 residues long. The junction had 6 bases not matched to a gene; V was cut back by 4 bases and J by 5 bases. Looked up from germline, CDR1 is MNHNS and CDR2 is SASEGT. The chain's CDR3 is CASSVDRGRETQYF. CDR3 DNA sequence: TGTGCCAGCAGTGTCGACAGGGGCCGGGAGACCCAGTACTTC.

The chain couples TRBV5-1 to TRBJ2-1; D is uncertain. CDR3 length: 15 amino acids. Germline CDR1 is SGHRS and CDR2 is YFSETQ. The V and J ends lost 0 bases and 6 bases respectively, with 13 bases between them. CDR3 loop: CASSLGLATGNEQFF. DNA for the CDR3: TGCGCCAGCAGCTTGGGTTTAGCAACTGGCAATGAGCAGTTCTTC. Variable domain in full (rest from reference TRBV5-1 and TRBJ2-1): KAGVTQTPRYLIKTRGQQVTLSCSPISGHRSVSWYQQTPGQGLQFLFEYFSETQRNKGNFPGRFSGRQFSNSRSEMNVSTLELGDSALYLCASSLGLATGNEQFFGPGTRLTVL.

The sample holds a few counts of this clone. V usage is TRBV30 and J usage is TRBJ1-2; TRBD1 is a possible D gene (6 bases). CDR1 is GTSNPN, CDR2 SVGIG, per germline (reference sequence). Trimming pared 3 bases from V and 8 bases from J, leaving 16 bases between. The CDR3 covers 13 residues. DNA of the CDR3: TGTGCCTGGAGCCGGGGGGGCGAAGGGGGCTACACCTTC. As protein: CAWSRGGEGGYTF. The full variable domain, rest sourced from reference TRBV30 and TRBJ1-2, is SQTIHQWPATLVQPVGSPLSLECTVEGTSNPNLYWYRQAAGRGLQLLFYSVGIGQISSEVPQNLSASRPQDRQFILSSKKLLLSDSGFYLCAWSRGGEGGYTFGSGTRLTVV.

The V gene is TRBV10-1, the J gene TRBJ2-1; TRBD2 matches 9 bases. In germline, CDR1 is WNHNN, CDR2 SYGVQD (reference sequence). The trim removed 2 bases at V and 9 bases at J, leaving 8 bases unmatched. The CDR3 consists of 15 residues. CDR3 coding DNA: TGCGCCAGCAGTGAGGGTAGCGGGGGTTATAGTGAGCAGTTCTTC. Translating gives CASSEGSGGYSEQFF.

This rearrangement joins TRBV10-3 to TRBJ1-1; no reliable D call. There are 13 residues in the CDR3. CDR1 ENHRY and CDR2 SYGVKD come from the germline V gene. Trimming took off 6 bases at V and 4 bases at J, with 12 bases between the two ends. In DNA form, the CDR3 reads TGTGCCATCAGCTCCAGGCCGACCACTGAAGCTTTCTTT. Its protein is CAISSRPTTEAFF.

This clone occurred a few times. The chain joins TRBV6-5 to TRBJ2-7; 7 bases match TRBD2. J gave up 3 bases and V 4 bases, and 6 bases lay outside the gene matches. The V gene's germline CDR1 is MNHEY and CDR2 SVGAGI. This CDR3 comprises 14 residues. The CDR3 sequence: CASSSAGVDYEQYF. DNA for the CDR3: TGTGCCAGCAGTTCGGCGGGAGTCGACTACGAGCAGTACTTC.

This clone was observed a few times. The chain employs TRBV7-2 and TRBJ2-7, with D possibly TRBD1 on 6 matching bases. Germline CDR1 reads SGHTA; CDR2 reads FQGNSA. The CDR3 has 14 residues. V gave up 6 bases and J gave up 2 bases, with 14 bases separating them. DNA of the CDR3: TGTGCCAGCAGTCCTGACAGGCCCACCTACGAGCAGTACTTC. Encoded protein: CASSPDRPTYEQYF.

A few counts support this clone. The chain is built from TRBV6-5 and TRBJ1-1; 7 nucleotides line up with TRBD1. There are 15 residues in the CDR3. The junction had 10 bases not matched to a gene; V was cut back by 9 bases and J by 0 bases. Germline loops: CDR1 MNHEY, CDR2 SVGAGI. CDR3 in amino acids: CARQSAGTVNTEAFF. The DNA for the CDR3 is TGTGCCAGGCAAAGTGCCGGGACAGTGAACACTGAAGCTTTCTTT.

The chain combines TRBV7-2 with TRBJ2-7, with 12 bases lining up with TRBD1. In germline, CDR1 is SGHTA, CDR2 FQGNSA. The junction had 8 bases not matched to a gene; V was cut back by 4 bases and J by 7 bases. This CDR3 is built from 15 residues. This CDR3 reads CASSSRGQGAREQYF. The CDR3 DNA follows: TGTGCCAGCAGCTCAAGGGGACAGGGGGCTCGGGAGCAGTACTTC.

This chain links TRBV5-3 with TRBJ2-2, with TRBD2 identical over 11 bases. TRBV5-3 is annotated as an ORF whose role is uncertain. The length of the CDR3 is 15 residues. After removal of 6 bases from V and 3 bases from J, the junction contained 4 bases not matched to a gene. The CDR3 loop reads CARTLLAGDTGELFF. Written as DNA, the CDR3 is TGTGCCAGAACCCTACTAGCGGGAGACACCGGGGAGCTGTTTTTT.

The rearrangement joins TRBV7-9 to TRBJ2-7; 9 nucleotides agree with TRBD2. This CDR3 is 15 amino acids long. Per germline, CDR1 SEHNR and CDR2 FQNEAQ (reference sequence). The V gene end was trimmed by 5 bases and the J gene end by 3 bases; junction bases not matched to a gene: 8. CDR3 in amino acids: CASSPAGLAIYEQYF. The CDR3 DNA reads TGTGCCAGCAGCCCGGCCGGACTAGCGATCTACGAGCAGTACTTC.

The rearrangement links TRBV30 to TRBJ1-1; no definite D call. The CDR3 runs to 13 residues. Trimming removed 2 bases at V and 3 bases at J, with 10 bases between. Germline V CDR1 and CDR2: GTSNPN, SVGIG (reference sequence). Written as DNA, the CDR3 is TGTGCCTGGAGTTTCAGTCAGTACACTGAAGCTTTCTTT. Its protein product is CAWSFSQYTEAFF.

This chain links TRBV28 with TRBJ1-6, with D hard to call. The CDR3 loop spans 15 amino acids. Germline CDR1 MDHEN, CDR2 SYDVKM. V was shortened by 5 bases and J by 0 bases, with 8 bases between the two germline ends. CDR3 sequence (DNA): TGTGCCAGCAGTCTCCCCCGCTCCTATAATTCACCCCTCCACTTT. Translation: CASSLPRSYNSPLHF.

This chain joins TRBV2 and TRBJ1-1; 12 nucleotides align to TRBD1. Germline V CDR1 and CDR2: SNHLY, FYNNEI. This CDR3 comprises 15 residues. Trimming removed 10 bases from V and 11 bases from J; junction bases left unmatched: 17. The CDR3 loop is CAIRTGGTGGLGAFF. The CDR3 DNA is TGTGCCATCCGAACCGGGGGGACAGGGGGCTTGGGGGCTTTCTTT.

The chain joins TRBV7-9 to TRBJ2-7, with D possibly TRBD1 on 6 matching bases. This CDR3 has 14 amino acids. The ends were cut back, 1 base at V and 6 bases at J, with 13 bases in the middle. CDR1 and CDR2 (germline): SEHNR, FQNEAQ (reference sequence). The CDR3 here is CASSLVGQGSEQYF. In DNA form, the CDR3 reads TGTGCCAGCAGCTTAGTGGGACAAGGTAGCGAGCAGTACTTC. Combining the CDR3 with reference TRBV7-9 and TRBJ2-7 gives the whole variable domain DTGVSQNPRHKITKRGQNVTFRCDPISEHNRLYWYRQTLGQGPEFLTYFQNEAQLEKSRLLSDRFSAERPKGSFSTLEIQRTEQGDSAMYLCASSLVGQGSEQYFGPGTRLTVT.

This clone was counted once. The chain couples TRBV11-1 to TRBJ2-1; 7 nucleotides line up with TRBD2. The CDR3 is 15 residues long. V lost 5 bases to trimming and J lost 2 bases; unmatched junction nucleotides: 6. CDR1 SGHAT and CDR2 FQDESV come from the germline V gene (reference sequence). This CDR3 reads CASSLSGGTYNEQFF. CDR3 coding DNA: TGTGCCAGCAGCCTCTCGGGGGGTACCTACAATGAGCAGTTCTTC.

The CDR3, as DNA: TGTGCCAGTAGTTCGACAGGGAGCATGAACACTGAAGCTTTCTTT. Protein product: CASSSTGSMNTEAFF. The rearrangement uses TRBV19 and TRBJ1-1; 7 positions agree with TRBD1. Germline assignment: CDR1 LNHDA and CDR2 SQIVND (reference sequence). The CDR3 has 15 residues. After removal of 5 bases from V and 0 bases from J, the junction contained 6 bases not matched to a gene.

A single count supports this clone. V and J are TRBV6-6 and TRBJ2-7; 7 nucleotides line up with TRBD1. V dropped 2 bases and J dropped 5; count of bases not matched to a gene: 3. The CDR3 is made up of 13 amino acids. The V gene's germline CDR1 is MNHNY and CDR2 SVGAGI (reference sequence). The CDR3 spells CASSYTGADEQYF. In nucleotides, the CDR3 is TGTGCCAGCAGTTACACAGGGGCAGACGAGCAGTACTTC.

The chain carries TRBV11-2 and TRBJ1-1; D unresolved. The V gene lost 0 bases and the J gene lost 4 bases, with 18 bases spanning the gap. The length of the CDR3 is 17 residues. CDR1 and CDR2 (germline): SGHAT, FQNNGV. DNA of the CDR3: TGTGCCAGCAGCTTAGATCGGGATAGGGCACTGAGCACTGAAGCTTTCTTT. Protein sequence: CASSLDRDRALSTEAFF.

V is TRBV27 and J is TRBJ2-7; D not resolved. Per germline, CDR1 MNHEY and CDR2 SMNVEV (reference sequence). V shed 5 bases and J shed 0 bases, with 11 bases lying between them. CDR3 size: 14 residues. The CDR3 reads CASSPGYRSYEQYF. Here the CDR3 DNA reads TGTGCCAGCAGTCCCGGGTATCGCTCCTACGAGCAGTACTTC.

CDR3 DNA sequence: TGTGCCAGCGGGCAGGGCGCCTACGAGCAGTACTTC. This translates into CASGQGAYEQYF. This sequence joins TRBV28 and TRBJ2-7; maybe TRBD1 (5 bases). V was cut by 8 bases and J by 2 bases, with 10 bases left in between. Germline V gene data show CDR1 as MDHEN and CDR2 as SYDVKM. The CDR3 covers 12 residues.